There are a few counts of the clone carrying this TCR beta chain. Its antigen is undetermined. The data are from a study of blood T cells in healthy people across ages. Whole-study findings and limits: Unsorted PBMCs ruled out conclusive naive versus antigen-experienced comparison.

Trimming shortened V by 2 bases and J by 8 bases, and 16 bases separated the two germline ends. Germline values: CDR1 LGHNA, CDR2 YNFKEQ. The CDR3 is 15 amino acids. Alongside a J-beta primer mix, a sample-barcoded 5' primer served in a second PCR lasting about 7 to 12 cycles. One entry per CDR3 protein results from TCRdb running MiXCR on the 5' RACE reads. Of approximately 1.5 million distinct CDR3 sequences in the sample, about 35% were seen once. The donors, all healthy, were Caucasians living in Russia, aged about 6 to 100. This receptor was taken from a woman aged 25-40 years in good health. Input material: blood. V usage is TRBV4-2 and J usage is TRBJ2-1; D is undetermined. Here the CDR3 reads CASSQLNPNGDEQFF. DNA for the CDR3: TGTGCCAGCAGCCAACTAAACCCAAATGGCGATGAGCAGTTCTTC.